The 24 T cell receptor beta chains presented below share a single source sample, sequenced in a study of T cell responses to AZD1222 COVID-19 vaccine. Here immunoSEQ multiplex PCR was the method, and the copy in TCRdb shows in-frame clones only, minus some. The data show about 120,000 clones, around 90% seen once. Sequencing was performed on peripheral blood, taken 28 days after the second dose of the MenACWY control vaccine. Receptor source: an adult who received the MenACWY meningococcal vaccine as a control.

This chain joins TRBV6-5 and TRBJ2-5; 9 nucleotides match TRBD2. J was trimmed by 5 bases and V by 2 bases; bases with no gene match: 6. The CDR3 runs to 15 residues. Germline V CDR1 and CDR2: MNHEY, SVGAGI. CDR3 DNA: TGTGCCAGCAGTTACCGCGGGGGGGCCAGTGAGACCCAGTACTTC. Its translation: CASSYRGGASETQYF.

The chain recombines TRBV7-2 with TRBJ2-7; D not resolved. The CDR3 loop spans 14 amino acids. Germline CDR1 reads SGHTA; CDR2 reads FQGNSA. The V end was cut by 2 bases, the J end by 3 bases, with 11 bases between. CDR3 residues: CASSLNRVNYEQYF. The CDR3 bases are TGTGCCAGCAGCTTAAATCGGGTGAACTACGAGCAGTACTTC.

This clone appeared a single time. The genes are TRBV7-9 and TRBJ1-1; the match to TRBD1 covers 9 bases. Trimming removed 7 bases from V and 3 bases from J; junction bases left unmatched: 3. This CDR3 is built from 13 residues. Germline-derived CDR1 and CDR2 are SEHNR and FQNEAQ (reference sequence). CDR3 DNA sequence: TGTGCCAGCAAACGGGACAGGGACACTGAAGCTTTCTTT. It specifies CASKRDRDTEAFF.

The rearrangement joins TRBV11-2 to TRBJ1-1, with D tentatively TRBD1 (5 bases). This CDR3 is 15 amino acids long. Germline assignment: CDR1 SGHAT and CDR2 FQNNGV. The V and J ends lost 0 bases and 2 bases respectively, with 10 bases between them. CDR3 DNA sequence: TGTGCCAGCAGCTTAGATCAAAGGGGCAACACTGAAGCTTTCTTT. Translated: CASSLDQRGNTEAFF. Looking up the rest from reference TRBV11-2 and TRBJ1-1 gives the full variable domain: EAGVAQSPRYKIIEKRQSVAFWCNPISGHATLYWYQQILGQGPKLLIQFQNNGVVDDSQLPKDRFSAERLKGVDSTLKIQPAKLEDSAVYLCASSLDQRGNTEAFFGQGTRLTVV.

The chain links TRBV28 to TRBJ1-2, with D hard to call. The CDR3 runs 14 residues. V was cut by 6 bases and J by 5 bases, with 16 bases left in between. The germline V gene has CDR1 MDHEN and CDR2 SYDVKM. The CDR3 loop reads CASRPVGRGYGYTF. In DNA form, the CDR3 reads TGTGCCAGCAGACCGGTAGGGCGTGGATATGGCTACACCTTC.

This rearrangement joins TRBV28 to TRBJ2-2; tentative D call: TRBD1 (5 bases). The CDR3 spans 16 residues. Germline-derived CDR1 and CDR2 are MDHEN and SYDVKM. Trimming removed 8 bases from V and 2 bases from J, with 18 bases in between. The CDR3 region is CASASGHLLNTGELFF. The CDR3 coding sequence is TGTGCCAGCGCCTCTGGACACCTACTAAACACCGGGGAGCTGTTTTTT. Variable domain in full (rest from reference TRBV28 and TRBJ2-2): DVKVTQSSRYLVKRTGEKVFLECVQDMDHENMFWYRQDPGLGLRLIYFSYDVKMKEKGDIPEGYSVSREKKERFSLILESASTNQTSMYLCASASGHLLNTGELFFGEGSRLTVL.

This chain connects TRBV7-9 to TRBJ1-1; D ambiguous. V lost 5 bases and J lost 3, with 19 bases in between. Germline V lookup: CDR1 SEHNR, CDR2 FQNEAQ (reference sequence). The CDR3 has 16 residues. CDR3 sequence (DNA): TGTGCCAGCAGCCCCCTTGGTAGAGGGCGAGACACTGAAGCTTTCTTT. Protein product: CASSPLGRGRDTEAFF.

The rearrangement uses TRBV14 and TRBJ2-1; 8 bases map to TRBD1. Germline assignment: CDR1 SGHDN and CDR2 FVKESK. The J segment lost 4 bases and the V segment lost 5 bases, leaving 7 bases of the junction unmatched. This CDR3 has 15 amino acids. This CDR3 reads CASSGRQGWYNEQFF. The CDR3 DNA reads as TGTGCCAGCAGCGGTCGACAGGGGTGGTACAATGAGCAGTTCTTC. The whole variable domain, filled in from reference TRBV14 and TRBJ2-1, reads EAGVTQFPSHSVIEKGQTVTLRCDPISGHDNLYWYRRVMGKEIKFLLHFVKESKQDESGMPNNRFLAERTGGTYSTLKVQPAELEDSGVYFCASSGRQGWYNEQFFGPGTRLTVL.

The chain joins TRBV4-1 to TRBJ2-7, with D perhaps matching TRBD1 (5 bases). Germline V lookup: CDR1 MGHRA, CDR2 YSYEKL. Trimming stripped 0 bases from V and 1 base from J, with 10 bases between. CDR3 length: 15 amino acids. The CDR3 bases are TGCGCCAGCAGCCAAGAAGGGGTCGGGTCCTACGAGCAGTACTTC. Protein: CASSQEGVGSYEQYF.

The CDR3 sequence: CASTPDSSYEQYF. The CDR3 coding sequence is TGTGCCAGCACCCCGGACAGCTCCTACGAGCAGTACTTC. This rearrangement joins TRBV2 to TRBJ2-7; weak D call: TRBD1 (6 bases). This CDR3 is 13 amino acids long. Germline CDR1 reads SNHLY; CDR2 reads FYNNEI. Trimming stripped 7 bases from V and 0 bases from J, with 10 bases between.

V and J are TRBV27 and TRBJ1-4; D ambiguous. CDR3 size: 15 residues. Trimming cost V 2 bases and J 4 bases, with 11 bases left between them. Germline CDR1 reads MNHEY; CDR2 reads SMNVEV (reference sequence). The CDR3 region is CASSLVWQDNEKLFF. The CDR3 bases are TGTGCCAGCAGTTTAGTGTGGCAGGATAATGAAAAACTGTTTTTT.

The chain uses TRBV6-5 and TRBJ1-1, with no clear D. The V gene's germline CDR1 is MNHEY and CDR2 SVGAGI. Trimming left V 3 bases short and J 1 base short, with 6 bases between. The CDR3 has 13 residues. The CDR3 spells CASSYLGNTEAFF. The CDR3 bases are TGTGCCAGCAGTTATCTAGGGAACACTGAAGCTTTCTTT.

This chain connects TRBV7-9 to TRBJ1-1; TRBD1 agrees at 8 bases. CDR1 and CDR2 from the germline V gene are SEHNR and FQNEAQ (reference sequence). The CDR3 has 14 amino acids. V lost 5 bases to trimming and J lost 4 bases; unmatched junction nucleotides: 6. The CDR3 coding sequence is TGTGCCAGCAGCACGGACAGGGCGGTCACTGAAGCTTTCTTT. This translates into CASSTDRAVTEAFF.

V usage is TRBV14 and J usage is TRBJ2-1; tentative D call: TRBD2 (5 bases). The CDR3 has 16 amino acids. The germline CDR1 and CDR2 sequences are SGHDN and FVKESK. Trimming removed 2 bases from V and 2 bases from J, with 13 bases in between. The CDR3 spells CASSQRGPQPYNEQFF. Here the CDR3 DNA reads TGTGCCAGCAGCCAACGCGGGCCGCAGCCCTACAATGAGCAGTTCTTC.

This rearrangement joins TRBV9 to TRBJ2-7; 7 bases map to TRBD2. The ends lost 4 bases at V and 4 bases at J; junction bases unmatched: 11. The CDR3 consists of 15 residues. CDR1 is SGDLS, CDR2 YYNGEE, per germline. Written as DNA, the CDR3 is TGTGCCAGCAGCTATGGATCCGGGACTACGTACGAGCAGTACTTC. This sequence encodes CASSYGSGTTYEQYF.

The V call is TRBV28, the J call TRBJ2-7; unclear D gene. CDR1 is MDHEN and CDR2 is SYDVKM in the germline V gene. CDR3 size: 16 residues. V was shortened by 3 bases and J by 6 bases, with 21 bases between the two germline ends. The CDR3 here is CASSLGGIGVIGEQYF. DNA for the CDR3: TGTGCCAGCAGTTTGGGTGGAATAGGTGTGATCGGCGAGCAGTACTTC. Complete variable domain (other parts from reference TRBV28 and TRBJ2-7): DVKVTQSSRYLVKRTGEKVFLECVQDMDHENMFWYRQDPGLGLRLIYFSYDVKMKEKGDIPEGYSVSREKKERFSLILESASTNQTSMYLCASSLGGIGVIGEQYFGPGTRLTVT.

The rearrangement joins TRBV25-1 to TRBJ2-2; either TRBD1 or TRBD2 may supply D (5 bases each). V was trimmed by 7 bases and J by 5 bases, leaving 11 bases between them. This CDR3 is 13 amino acids long. From germline, CDR1 is MGHDK and CDR2 SYGVNS. The CDR3 protein is CASKGEKTGELFF. The CDR3 DNA is TGTGCCAGCAAAGGGGAGAAAACCGGGGAGCTGTTTTTT.

The CDR3 spells CSVEDGVIDTQYF. The CDR3 DNA reads as TGCAGCGTTGAAGATGGAGTTATAGATACGCAGTATTTT. The genes are TRBV29-1 and TRBJ2-3; D not resolved. Deletions cut 0 bases from V and 5 bases from J, with 9 bases between. This CDR3 spans 13 amino acids. From germline, CDR1 is SQVTM and CDR2 ANQGSEA.

This rearrangement joins TRBV20-1 to TRBJ2-7; 7 bases are shared with TRBD2. The CDR3 has 15 residues. The trim removed 3 bases at V and 4 bases at J, leaving 12 bases unmatched. Germline V gene lookup returns CDR1 DFQATT and CDR2 SNEGSKA (reference sequence). The CDR3 bases are TGCAGTGCTAGTACTCGGCGGGAGTATTGGTACGAGCAGTACTTC. Translating it yields CSASTRREYWYEQYF.

This clone was detected once. The chain has TRBV27 and TRBJ2-3; D perhaps matches TRBD1 (5 bases). The CDR3 consists of 14 residues. Looked up from germline, CDR1 is MNHEY and CDR2 is SMNVEV (reference sequence). Trimming removed 7 bases at V and 0 bases at J, with 11 bases between. Here the CDR3 DNA reads TGTGCCAGCACGGGTCAGGGAAGCACAGATACGCAGTATTTT. Encoded protein: CASTGQGSTDTQYF.

This chain connects TRBV28 to TRBJ2-1; 12 bases align to TRBD2. V lost 6 bases and J lost 6; bases outside the gene matches: 12. This CDR3 is built from 17 residues. CDR1 is MDHEN and CDR2 is SYDVKM in the germline V gene. The CDR3 DNA sequence: TGTGCCAGCAGCCGCAGAAGGACTAGCGGGGATTTCAATGAGCAGTTCTTC. It translates to CASSRRRTSGDFNEQFF.

This clone showed up just once. The genes are TRBV13 and TRBJ2-6, with a possible D match to TRBD2 (7 bases). Trimming took 0 bases from V and 4 from J, leaving 13 bases between them. The V gene's germline CDR1 is PRHDT and CDR2 FYEKMQ (reference sequence). The CDR3 spans 17 residues. In DNA, the CDR3 is TGTGCCAGCAGCTTAGGTGCGGGGGCGGACGGGGCCAACGTCCTGACTTTC. This encodes CASSLGAGADGANVLTF.

The chain employs TRBV24-1 and TRBJ2-5; the match to TRBD1 covers 10 bases. The CDR3 length is 16 residues. V shed 5 bases and J 5 bases; nucleotides not matched to a gene: 10. Germline V gene lookup returns CDR1 KGHDR and CDR2 SFDVKD. The CDR3 spells CATSGYSDRGLETQYF. The CDR3 nucleotides read TGTGCCACCAGTGGGTACTCCGACAGGGGGCTTGAGACCCAGTACTTC.

In DNA, the CDR3 is TGTGCCAGCAGCTTACTGGCGGGGCCCATAGGTGAGCAGTTCTTC. This gives the protein CASSLLAGPIGEQFF. V usage is TRBV5-8 and J usage is TRBJ2-1; D may be TRBD2 (6 bases). The germline V gene has CDR1 SGHTS and CDR2 YDEGEE. The CDR3 loop spans 15 amino acids. Trimming left V 2 bases short and J 9 bases short, with 18 bases between.